This T cell receptor beta chain comes out of a study of cytomegalovirus exposure and HLA in healthy donors. Germline V CDR1 and CDR2: SQVTM, ANQGSEA. This CDR3 has 14 residues. J was trimmed by 5 bases and V by 5 bases; bases with no gene match: 7. The PCR contained 60 Vbeta and 13 Jbeta primers. Generated by immunoSEQ multiplex PCR, the TCRdb table keeps only in-frame clones and is missing some. The repertoire consists of approximately 130,000 clones, with 70% to 90% occurring once and the leading ten covering around 1.7%. This clonotype was obtained from a boy between 10 and 17 years old in good health and CMV-seronegative. Input material: PBMCs. The J gene is TRBJ2-7, the V gene TRBV29-1; 12 bases are a match to TRBD1. In DNA form, the CDR3 reads TGCAGCGTTCGGGGGACAGGGGGCCAAGACGAGCAGTACTTC. Translating gives CSVRGTGGQDEQYF.